This TCR beta chain was retrieved from a study of Tregs in tolerant kidney transplant recipients. Study results and limitations: Biological reproducibility was not directly addressed, but technical replication error appeared minimal.

Unstimulated Tregs (CD4+CD25+CD127-) and CD4+CD25- non-Tregs were sorted from PBMCs. An overnight rest at 37°C with about 220 IU/ml IL-2 preceded regulatory T cell sorting from thawed PBMCs. The CDR3 is made up of 16 amino acids. The V gene lost 3 bases and the J gene lost 5 bases, with 18 bases spanning the gap. This clone occurred a few times. What it recognizes is unknown. Clones were sequenced by immunoSEQ multiplex PCR, and TCRdb holds only the in-frame ones, with some missing. The repertoire includes about 46,000 clones, around 90% of them detected once, and about 0.7% sits in the top ten. This chain links TRBV23-1 with TRBJ2-3; D possibly uses TRBD1 or TRBD2 (5 bases each). TRBV23-1 qualifies as an ORF whose function is uncertain. The receptor comes from a human donor in good health. Sequencing was done on a sample of Tregs from blood. CDR3 nucleotide sequence: TGCGCCAGCAGTCACAATCCGAGGGACCCCGGAGATACGCAGTATTTT. This translates into CASSHNPRDPGDTQYF.